This T cell receptor beta chain was captured by sequencing in a study of T cell responses to AZD1222 COVID-19 vaccine. Overall study: Samples with a second dose at about 4 or about 12 weeks were pooled together.

A remark on this clone: The antigen is unknown.

Study-wide points: With dominance at 160-218 and 743-854, vaccine-associated CD4 TCRs spanned spike.

The method was immunoSEQ multiplex PCR; TCRdb's version includes in-frame clones alone and lacks a portion of them. The sample holds tens of thousands of clones, 90% seen once. V lost 3 bases and J lost 0, with 8 bases in between. This CDR3 has 14 amino acids. Germline V gene sequence: CDR1 LNHDA, CDR2 SQIVND (reference sequence). The sample consisted of peripheral blood, taken on day 0 of AZD1222 vaccination. This chain connects TRBV19 to TRBJ1-1, with no clear D. The clonotype was recovered from an adult in good health. The chain's CDR3 is CASSMGLMNTEAFF. CDR3 sequence (DNA): TGTGCCAGTAGTATGGGTTTAATGAACACTGAAGCTTTCTTT. The variable domain in full, completed from reference TRBV19 and TRBJ1-1, reads DGGITQSPKYLFRKEGQNVTLSCEQNLNHDAMYWYRQDPGQGLRLIYYSQIVNDFQKGDIAEGYSVSREKKESFPLTVTSAQKNPTAFYLCASSMGLMNTEAFFGQGTRLTVV.